A selection of T cell receptor beta chains follows, all from one sample in a study of graft-versus-host responses after intestinal transplantation. Generated by immunoSEQ multiplex PCR, the TCRdb table keeps only in-frame clones and is missing some. Of 100,000 or so clones listed, roughly 92% were seen once; the top ten hold more than 0.15%. The antigens of these receptors remain unknown. The specimen was unstimulated CD4+ T cells sorted from spleen or lymph node cells, collected before intestinal transplant. These receptor sequences come from a human donor who received an intestinal transplant. The CDR3 runs from the conserved cysteine through the conserved F or W. The order of the fields is J gene, clone size, V gene, D gene, CDR3 DNA, CDR3 protein. A D gene is named only where the DNA matches it firmly. Expanded clones get a size class; other rows say once, few or many, or leave the size out.

TRBJ2-2,.,TRBV7-3,TRBD1,TGTGCCAGCCAGACAGGGTATAACACCGGGGAGCTGTTTTTT,CASQTGYNTGELFF
TRBJ2-2,once,TRBV27,.,TGTGCCAGCAGTTTATTGTCGCCTGGGGGGGCCCCGAACACCGGGGAGCTGTTTTTT,CASSLLSPGGAPNTGELFF
TRBJ2-7,.,TRBV7-2,.,TGTGCCAGCAGCCGAGTCTACGAGCAGTACTTC,CASSRVYEQYF
TRBJ2-5,.,TRBV11-2,TRBD1,TGTGCCAGCAGCCGTAACCGGGGACAGCAAGAGACCCAGTACTTC,CASSRNRGQQETQYF
TRBJ1-4,.,TRBV11-2,.,TGTGCCAGCAGCTTAGGAGACAGGGAAAAACTGTTTTTT,CASSLGDREKLFF
TRBJ2-1,once,TRBV9,TRBD2,TGTGCCAGCAGCGTAGTGTCTAGCGGGGGGGTCAATGAGCAGTTCTTC,CASSVVSSGGVNEQFF
TRBJ1-2,.,TRBV6-6,.,TGTGCCAGCAGTTACTCAGCAGGGTACTATGGCTACACCTTC,CASSYSAGYYGYTF
TRBJ2-2,.,TRBV30,TRBD2,TGTGCCTGGAGCCAGGGACTAGCAGAAACCGGGGAGCTGTTTTTT,CAWSQGLAETGELFF
TRBJ2-1,.,TRBV5-6,TRBD2,TGTGCCAGCAGCTTGGATCTAGCGGGCTACAATGAGCAGTTCTTC,CASSLDLAGYNEQFF
TRBJ1-1,.,TRBV29-1,TRBD1,TGCAGCGTTCAGACAGGGTGGAACACTGAAGCTTTCTTT,CSVQTGWNTEAFF
TRBJ1-1,.,TRBV18,TRBD1,TGTGCCAGCTCACCCTTAACCGGGACAGGCCTGAACACTGAAGCTTTCTTT,CASSPLTGTGLNTEAFF
TRBJ1-2,.,TRBV18,TRBD1,TGTGCCAGCTCACCACCGTTCATCTTAACAGGGGTGGGCTACACCTTC,CASSPPFILTGVGYTF
TRBJ2-6,.,TRBV2,TRBD1,TGTGCCAGCAGTCTTACAGGGGACGGGGCCAACGTCCTGACTTTC,CASSLTGDGANVLTF
TRBJ1-4,.,TRBV2,TRBD1,TGTGCCAGCAGTGTCGGGACAGGGGCCGAAAAACTGTTTTTT,CASSVGTGAEKLFF
TRBJ2-5,.,TRBV6-6,TRBD2,TGTGCCAGCAGTTTAAGACTAGCGGGAGTCGGAGAGACCCAGTACTTC,CASSLRLAGVGETQYF
TRBJ2-1,once,TRBV7-9,TRBD2,TGTGCCAGCAGGTTAAGCGGGGGGGCGCCCAATGAGCAGTTCTTC,CASRLSGGAPNEQFF
TRBJ2-3,.,TRBV5-1,.,TGCGCCAGCAGCTTGGGTGACGGAGGCGGGTTGCCAGATACGCAGTATTTT,CASSLGDGGGLPDTQYF
TRBJ1-6,.,TRBV30,TRBD1,TGTGCCCGCTCGGGACAGAGGAATTCACCCCTCCACTTT,CARSGQRNSPLHF
TRBJ2-5,.,TRBV30,TRBD2,TGTGCCTGGAGTGTTTCGTTGTTAGCGGGGGCCGAAGAGACCCAGTACTTC,CAWSVSLLAGAEETQYF
TRBJ1-2,.,TRBV6-1,TRBD1,TGTGCCAGTAGAGTCCCGACAGGGGGTGACTATGGCTACACCTTC,CASRVPTGGDYGYTF
TRBJ2-3,.,TRBV7-8,TRBD2,TGTGCCAGCAGTCGACTAGCGGGAGCCACAGATACGCAGTATTTT,CASSRLAGATDTQYF
TRBJ1-2,once,TRBV5-1,.,TGCGCCAGCAGCTTGGCCCCCGACAGATCATATGGCTACACCTTC,CASSLAPDRSYGYTF
TRBJ2-7,.,TRBV27,.,TGTGCCAGCAGACAACTCCGGTCACAGACCTACGAGCAGTACTTC,CASRQLRSQTYEQYF
TRBJ2-7,.,TRBV7-2,TRBD1,TGTGCCAGCAGCTCGAAAGCAGGGGGTTCACCCTACGAGCAGTACTTC,CASSSKAGGSPYEQYF
TRBJ1-5,once,TRBV20-1,.,TGCAGCGGGGGTCAGCCCCAGCATTTT,CSGGQPQHF
TRBJ2-3,.,TRBV7-7,.,TGTGCCAGCAGCGCGGACAGATACACAGATACGCAGTATTTT,CASSADRYTDTQYF
TRBJ2-7,.,TRBV30,TRBD1,TGTGCCTGGACCTGGGACAGGAGCTCCTACGAGCAGTACTTC,CAWTWDRSSYEQYF
TRBJ1-2,once,TRBV5-1,.,TGCGCCAGCAGCTTGGGAGACAGGCCGAACTATGGCTACACCTTC,CASSLGDRPNYGYTF
TRBJ2-7,once,TRBV6-5,TRBD1,TGTGCCAGCAGACTGGGACAGGGGCCCTACGAGCAGTACTTC,CASRLGQGPYEQYF
TRBJ1-1,.,TRBV2,.,TGTGCCAGCGGGGGGGATTTAAACACTGAAGCTTTCTTT,CASGGDLNTEAFF
TRBJ2-7,.,TRBV7-2,.,TGTGCCAGCAGCTACCCCCGGGGACTCCTTTACGAGCAGTACTTC,CASSYPRGLLYEQYF
TRBJ1-6,.,TRBV27,TRBD1,TGTGCCAGCAGTTTCCAACGACAGGGATCTAATTCACCCCTCCACTTT,CASSFQRQGSNSPLHF
TRBJ2-2,.,TRBV6-5,TRBD2,TGTGCCAGCAGTTACTCAGGGACTAGAAGGACCGGGGAGCTGTTTTTT,CASSYSGTRRTGELFF
TRBJ1-2,.,TRBV6-5,.,TGTGCCAGCAGTTACTCCGGTGGGGGCGGCTACACCTTC,CASSYSGGGGYTF
TRBJ1-2,.,TRBV2,TRBD1,TGTGCCAGCATTGCCGGGACAGGGAATGGGTATGGCTACACCTTC,CASIAGTGNGYGYTF
TRBJ1-3,.,TRBV9,.,TGTGCCAGCAGCGTACCTGCCGGGAACACCATATATTTT,CASSVPAGNTIYF
TRBJ2-7,.,TRBV19,TRBD2,TGTGCCAGTAGTACCCAGAGCGGGAGAACCTACGAGCAGTACTTC,CASSTQSGRTYEQYF
TRBJ1-6,.,TRBV19,TRBD1,TGTGCCAGTAGCCAAACAGGGGAGTCACCCCTCCACTTT,CASSQTGESPLHF
TRBJ1-5,.,TRBV30,TRBD1,TGTGCCTGGAGGGGACAGGGGGCTACGAATCAGCCCCAGCATTTT,CAWRGQGATNQPQHF
TRBJ1-4,few,TRBV6-5,TRBD1,TGTGCCAGCAGTACGGGACAGGGTGGAGAAAAACTGTTTTTT,CASSTGQGGEKLFF
TRBJ1-2,once,TRBV7-8,TRBD1,TGTGCCAGCAGCTGGGGGATTGGGACAGGGAAAAATGGCTACACCTTC,CASSWGIGTGKNGYTF
TRBJ2-7,.,TRBV5-1,TRBD2,TGCGCCAGCAGCTTATCCGGGACTAGCGATTACGAGCAGTACTTC,CASSLSGTSDYEQYF
TRBJ2-3,.,TRBV7-2,TRBD2,TGTGCCAGCAGCCAAGCGGGGGGGTATGTAGATACGCAGTATTTT,CASSQAGGYVDTQYF
TRBJ1-1,.,TRBV28,.,TGTGCCAGCAGTTCGGCCACGTACAGGGCGAACACTGAAGCTTTCTTT,CASSSATYRANTEAFF
TRBJ1-1,few,TRBV6-1,.,TGTGCCAGCAGTGGACAGAACACTGAAGCTTTCTTT,CASSGQNTEAFF
TRBJ2-7,.,TRBV7-9,.,TGTGCCAGCAGCCCCGGTTTCCAAAGCGAGCAGTACTTC,CASSPGFQSEQYF
TRBJ1-1,.,TRBV2,TRBD1,TGTGCCAGCACTCGACAGGGTATGGACACTGAAGCTTTCTTT,CASTRQGMDTEAFF
TRBJ2-7,.,TRBV5-6,.,TGTGCCAGCAGCTTGCGGACAGCGTACGAGCAGTACTTC,CASSLRTAYEQYF
TRBJ1-5,once,TRBV18,.,TGTGCCAGCTCTTCCTCAGGGGCCAATCAGCCCCAGCATTTT,CASSSSGANQPQHF
TRBJ1-1,.,TRBV25-1,.,TGTGCCAGCAGTGAATCGGGATATAGGAACACTGAAGCTTTCTTT,CASSESGYRNTEAFF
TRBJ2-3,.,TRBV29-1,.,TGCAGCGTTGCCGGGACAATCACAGATACGCAGTATTTT,CSVAGTITDTQYF
TRBJ2-1,.,TRBV7-2,TRBD2,TGTGCCAGCAGCTTAGTTAGCGGGCGGGATGAGCAGTTCTTC,CASSLVSGRDEQFF
TRBJ2-7,once,TRBV7-3,TRBD2,TGTGCCAGCAGCCTCGGGACTAGCGATATCTACGAGCAGTACTTC,CASSLGTSDIYEQYF
TRBJ2-5,once,TRBV7-3,TRBD2,TGTGCCAGCAGCTTATCAAGTAGCGGGGGCCCGTACCAAGAGACCCAGTACTTC,CASSLSSSGGPYQETQYF
TRBJ2-5,.,TRBV5-4,TRBD2,TGTGCCAGCAGCACTCCATCGGGAGGGTCAGAGACCCAGTACTTC,CASSTPSGGSETQYF